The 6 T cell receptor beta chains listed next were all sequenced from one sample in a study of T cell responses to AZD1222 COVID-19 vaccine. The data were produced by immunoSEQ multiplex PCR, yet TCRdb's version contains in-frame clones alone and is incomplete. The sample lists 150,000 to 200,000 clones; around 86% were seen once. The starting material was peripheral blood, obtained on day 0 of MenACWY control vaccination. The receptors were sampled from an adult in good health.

In nucleotides, the CDR3 is TGTGCCAGCAGTTTTTCGGAGGACAGAATCACAGATACGCAGTATTTT. As protein: CASSFSEDRITDTQYF. The V and J genes are TRBV27 and TRBJ2-3, with D tentatively TRBD1 (6 bases). CDR1 MNHEY and CDR2 SMNVEV come from the germline V gene (reference sequence). This CDR3 region has 16 residues. Trimming removed 3 bases at V and 2 bases at J, with 15 bases between.

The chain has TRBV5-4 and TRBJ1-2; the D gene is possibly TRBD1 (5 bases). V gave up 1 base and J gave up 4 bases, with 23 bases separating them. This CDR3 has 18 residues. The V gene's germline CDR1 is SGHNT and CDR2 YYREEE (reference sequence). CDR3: CASSLIGFDSTPGYGYTF. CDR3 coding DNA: TGTGCCAGCAGCTTGATAGGTTTCGACAGTACGCCGGGCTATGGCTACACCTTC.

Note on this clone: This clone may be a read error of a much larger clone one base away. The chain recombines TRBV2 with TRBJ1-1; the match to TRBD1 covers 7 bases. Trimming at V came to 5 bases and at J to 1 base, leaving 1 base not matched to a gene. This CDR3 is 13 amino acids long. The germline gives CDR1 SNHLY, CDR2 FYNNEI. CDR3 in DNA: TGTGCCAGCAGTCGACAGGGGAACACTGAAGCTTTCTTT. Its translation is CASSRQGNTEAFF. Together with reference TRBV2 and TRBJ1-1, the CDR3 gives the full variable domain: EPEVTQTPSHQVTQMGQEVILRCVPISNHLYFYWYRQILGQKVEFLVSFYNNEISEKSEIFDDQFSVERPDGSNFTLKIRSTKLEDSAMYFCASSRQGNTEAFFGQGTRLTVV.

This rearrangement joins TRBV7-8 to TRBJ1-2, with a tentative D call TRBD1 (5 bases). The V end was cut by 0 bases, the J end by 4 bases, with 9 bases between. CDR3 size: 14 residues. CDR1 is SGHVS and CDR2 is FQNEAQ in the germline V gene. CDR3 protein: CASSLAGGSYGYTF. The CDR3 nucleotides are TGTGCCAGCAGCTTAGCTGGGGGGTCCTATGGCTACACCTTC.

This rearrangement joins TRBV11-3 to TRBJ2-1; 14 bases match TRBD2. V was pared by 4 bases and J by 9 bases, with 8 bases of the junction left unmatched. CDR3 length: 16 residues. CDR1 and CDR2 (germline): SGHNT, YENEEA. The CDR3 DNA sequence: TGTGCCAGCAGCTACTCGGATGGACTAGCGGGAGGTGAGCAGTTCTTC. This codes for CASSYSDGLAGGEQFF.

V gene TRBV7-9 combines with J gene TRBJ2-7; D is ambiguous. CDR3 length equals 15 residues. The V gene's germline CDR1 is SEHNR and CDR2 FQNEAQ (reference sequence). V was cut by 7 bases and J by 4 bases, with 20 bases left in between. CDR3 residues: CASTRFEGFRYEQYF. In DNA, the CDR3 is TGTGCCAGCACCCGATTTGAAGGGTTTCGGTACGAGCAGTACTTC.